This T cell receptor beta chain was recovered during a study of blood T cell repertoires in COVID-19 (dated by TCRdb to between 2020 and 2021). A note on the overall study: Samples from collaborators originated in the United States, Italy and Spain and spanned both the acute and convalescent phases of COVID-19. The prospective study material was composed of cDNA or gDNA derived from T cells, B-cell-depleted T cells, or PBMCs. Samples came from the ongoing ImmuneRACE study (first 160 participants) plus 1,254 subjects from 6 global collaborators. The dataset comprised deeply sampled blood TCRbeta repertoires from subjects exposed to, actively infected with, or recovered from COVID-19. Where HLA class I and class II types were available, the types were taken from metadata supplied by the sample provider, not from assay-based typing. Nearly every sample came with metadata listing a de-identified subject ID, COVID-19 status, age in years and sex. The repertoires were released in a freely available public database intended as a resource for research on the immune response to SARS-CoV-2. The paper as a whole reports these results and caveats: The amount of clinical and demographic metadata varied by source and participant and was provided uncurated.

Each collaborating institution followed its own protocols to collect whole blood in K2EDTA tubes. For TCRbeta analysis, collaborators shipped samples as frozen whole blood, isolated PBMCs, or DNA extracted from either of those sample types. TCRbeta CDR3 regions were amplified from genomic DNA using the immunoSEQ Assay, a bias-controlled multiplex PCR. Concerning the study's data processing: Within the assay, amplification of reference gene primers was used to estimate how many nucleated cells each sample contained. Sequence reads were collapsed and filtered to measure the absolute abundance of every unique TCRbeta CDR3 rearrangement. For each sample, productive Simpson clonality was calculated by taking the square root of Simpson's diversity index across productive rearrangements. As stored in TCRdb, this immuneACCESS dataset retains in-frame rearrangements with V and J assigned. A fraction of the clones does not appear; measured against another copy, unresolved V genes explain less than half of the discrepancy, and the remainder lacks a known reason. Clone size and V and J calls were adopted from that table, with D and trimming inferred from the DNA. Present in this sample are around 190,000 clones, 75% to 90% of which were seen just once. Under 9.5% of the sample is in the top ten clones.

The sample holds one count of this clone. It lacks a known antigen. Base qualities were left out, and no much larger clone turns up one base away. The CDR1 and CDR2 encoded by the germline V gene (reference sequence) are LNHNV and YYDKDF. V and J are truncated by 6 bases and 1 base respectively, leaving an intervening sequence of 14 bases. Inclusive of the bounding cysteine and phenylalanine, the CDR3 is 15 residues long. Only CDR3 DNA remains: 45 bases, in frame from the first base. The origin of this receptor is a woman between 55 and 75 years old with acute or convalescent COVID-19. Sequenced: peripheral blood. The chain is made from TRBV15 and TRBJ2-3; a weak D assignment points to TRBD1 (5 bases agree). The CDR3 amino acid sequence is: CATRPGRLGTDTQYF. The DNA reads as follows: TGTGCCACCAGACCAGGGCGTCTGGGCACAGATACGCAGTATTTT.